These 6 T cell receptor beta chains originate from one sample sequenced in a study of cytomegalovirus exposure and HLA in healthy donors. The study ran its PCR with 60 Vbeta and 13 Jbeta primers. The method was immunoSEQ multiplex PCR; TCRdb's version includes in-frame clones alone and lacks a portion of them. The sample contains 100,000 to 150,000 clones, roughly 80% of which appear only once. Source material: PBMCs. These receptor sequences come from a boy younger than 18 in good health and CMV-seronegative.

The V and J genes are TRBV4-3 and TRBJ2-5, with 15 bases identical to TRBD2. CDR3 length: 18 residues. V dropped 1 base and J dropped 4; count of bases not matched to a gene: 7. Per the germline V gene, CDR1 is LGHNA and CDR2 is YSLEER. CDR3: CASSQVGLAGGFGETQYF. For the CDR3, the DNA is TGCGCCAGCAGCCAAGTAGGACTAGCGGGAGGGTTCGGAGAGACCCAGTACTTC.

This chain connects TRBV30 to TRBJ1-2; D is perhaps TRBD1 (5 bases). This CDR3 has 14 amino acids. Germline V lookup: CDR1 GTSNPN, CDR2 SVGIG (reference sequence). Deletions cut 3 bases from V and 3 bases from J, with 14 bases between. CDR3 protein: CAWRGRPRDYGYTF. The CDR3 bases are TGTGCCTGGAGGGGGCGGCCCAGGGACTATGGCTACACCTTC.

This clone came up once. This chain connects TRBV19 to TRBJ1-4; D gene uncertain. The CDR3 is 12 residues long. Germline V lookup: CDR1 LNHDA, CDR2 SQIVND (reference sequence). The V and J ends lost 6 bases and 5 bases respectively, with 7 bases between them. DNA of the CDR3: TGTGCCAGTAGGACACCCAATGAAAAACTGTTTTTT. It codes for CASRTPNEKLFF.

The rearrangement links TRBV11-3 to TRBJ2-3; possible D gene TRBD1, 7 bases. The V gene lost 8 bases and the J gene lost 0 bases, with 12 bases spanning the gap. The CDR3 consists of 14 residues. Germline V gene sequence: CDR1 SGHNT, CDR2 YENEEA. In DNA form, the CDR3 reads TGTGCCAGCCAGGGGGGTTCTAGCACAGATACGCAGTATTTT. Translating it yields CASQGGSSTDTQYF.

V is TRBV11-2 and J is TRBJ1-2; 9 nucleotides line up with TRBD1. J was trimmed by 5 bases and V by 1 base; bases with no gene match: 11. The CDR3 extends over 17 amino acids. Looked up from germline, CDR1 is SGHAT and CDR2 is FQNNGV. The CDR3 DNA reads TGTGCCAGCAGCTTAGTAGGGTCGTCGACAGGGGGATATGGCTACACCTTC. Protein: CASSLVGSSTGGYGYTF.

This clone has only a few counts. The CDR3 here is CASSQPPAGGVKTDTQYF. For the CDR3, the DNA is TGCGCCAGCAGCCAACCCCCTGCGGGCGGAGTTAAGACAGATACGCAGTATTTT. The gene calls are TRBV4-1 and TRBJ2-3, with a possible D match to TRBD2 (5 bases). Germline CDR1 is MGHRA and CDR2 is YSYEKL. Trimming removed 2 bases from V and 3 bases from J, with 21 bases in between. This CDR3 contains 18 residues.